This TCR beta chain was recorded in a study of blood T cell repertoires in COVID-19. As for the study in general: Some COVID-19 samples were acute and others convalescent; all came from the United States, Italy and Spain. Nucleic acid was either cDNA or gDNA, and it came from T cells, B-cell-depleted T cells, or PBMCs.

Unmatched junction bases numbered 8, after V lost 4 bases and J lost 8 bases. Germline CDR1 is MNHNY and CDR2 is SVGAGI (reference sequence). The CDR3 is made up of 15 amino acids. Methods used by the authors: The authors estimated nucleated cell counts from reference gene primer amplification. Clones were read by immunoSEQ multiplex PCR, and TCRdb kept only the in-frame ones, dropping some. The V and J calls and clone size are taken from that table; D and trimming were inferred from the DNA. Of approximately 47,000 clones in the sample, roughly 82% were seen once. Sequenced: peripheral blood. This receptor was obtained from a woman aged 55-70 years with acute or convalescent COVID-19. The rearrangement uses TRBV6-6 and TRBJ1-4; 9 nucleotides align to TRBD1. CDR3: CASSSHSTGGEKLFF. DNA for the CDR3: TGTGCCAGCAGTTCTCACTCGACAGGGGGAGAAAAACTGTTTTTT.